The clone carrying this T cell receptor beta chain occurred a few times. These data come from a study of response to subunit inactivated influenza vaccine. CDR3 length equals 14 residues. Germline CDR1 and CDR2: SGHRS and YFSETQ. V lost 0 bases, J lost 7 bases, and 14 bases lay in between. TCRdb processed the RT-PCR reads anew with MiXCR; each CDR3 protein has one entry. There are a few hundred thousand distinct CDR3 sequences in the sample; approximately 11% occur only once, and approximately 12% lies in the top ten. Specimen: PBMCs from blood, collected roughly 48 days after vaccination. The chain recombines TRBV5-1 with TRBJ2-7, with D perhaps being TRBD1 or TRBD2 (6 bases each). The source is a man aged 45 to 65 who received an inactivated influenza vaccine. In nucleotides, the CDR3 is TGCGCCAGCAGCTTGGGGGGAACAGGGACTGAGCAGTACTTC. This encodes CASSLGGTGTEQYF.